This TCR beta chain stems from a study of blood T cell repertoires in COVID-19. In its sample, this clone was seen once. Trimming shortened V by 1 base and J by 6 bases, and 9 bases separated the two germline ends. Germline V lookup: CDR1 MDHEN, CDR2 SYDVKM. The CDR3 covers 13 residues. TCRdb keeps only in-frame clones here, not all; method: immunoSEQ multiplex PCR. The repertoire holds roughly 39,000 clones, about 90% seen once, with approximately 10% in the top ten. The chain employs TRBV28 and TRBJ1-2; no definite D call. The sample consisted of peripheral blood. This TCR derives from an elderly woman with active COVID-19. The CDR3 protein is CASSLSLEDGYTF. CDR3 in DNA: TGTGCCAGCAGTTTATCCTTGGAGGATGGCTACACCTTC.